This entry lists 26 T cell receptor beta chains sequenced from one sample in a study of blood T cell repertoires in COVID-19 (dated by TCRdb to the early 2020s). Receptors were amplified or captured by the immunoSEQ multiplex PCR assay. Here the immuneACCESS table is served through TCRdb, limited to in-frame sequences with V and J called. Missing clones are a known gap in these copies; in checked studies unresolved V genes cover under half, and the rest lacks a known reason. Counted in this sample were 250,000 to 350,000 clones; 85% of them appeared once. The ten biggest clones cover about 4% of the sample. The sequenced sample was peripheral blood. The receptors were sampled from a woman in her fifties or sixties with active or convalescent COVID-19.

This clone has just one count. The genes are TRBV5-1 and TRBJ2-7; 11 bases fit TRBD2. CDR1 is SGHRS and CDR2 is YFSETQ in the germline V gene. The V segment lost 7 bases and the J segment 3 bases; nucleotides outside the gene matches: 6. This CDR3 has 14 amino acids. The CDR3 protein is CASRGTSGHYEQYF. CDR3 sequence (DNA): TGCGCCAGCCGCGGGACTAGCGGACACTACGAGCAGTACTTC. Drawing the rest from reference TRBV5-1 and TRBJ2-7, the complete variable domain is KAGVTQTPRYLIKTRGQQVTLSCSPISGHRSVSWYQQTPGQGLQFLFEYFSETQRNKGNFPGRFSGRQFSNSRSEMNVSTLELGDSALYLCASRGTSGHYEQYFGPGTRLTVT.

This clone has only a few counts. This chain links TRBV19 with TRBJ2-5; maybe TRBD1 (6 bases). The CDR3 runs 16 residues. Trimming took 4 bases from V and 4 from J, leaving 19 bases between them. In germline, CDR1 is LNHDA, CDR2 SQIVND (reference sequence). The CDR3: CASSTPGHPGRETQYF. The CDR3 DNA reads TGTGCCAGTAGTACACCGGGACACCCGGGGCGAGAGACCCAGTACTTC.

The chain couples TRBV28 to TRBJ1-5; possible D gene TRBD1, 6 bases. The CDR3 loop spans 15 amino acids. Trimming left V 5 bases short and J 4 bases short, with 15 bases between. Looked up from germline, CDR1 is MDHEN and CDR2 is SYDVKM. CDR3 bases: TGTGCCAGCAGTCCCGGGACAATGTGGAATCAGCCCCAGCATTTT. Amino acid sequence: CASSPGTMWNQPQHF.

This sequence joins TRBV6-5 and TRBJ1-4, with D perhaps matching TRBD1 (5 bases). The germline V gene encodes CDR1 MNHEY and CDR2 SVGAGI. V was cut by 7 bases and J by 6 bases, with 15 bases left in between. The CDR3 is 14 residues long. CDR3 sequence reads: CASIVSLGDEKLFF. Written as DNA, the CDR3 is TGTGCCAGCATCGTCTCGTTAGGGGATGAAAAACTGTTTTTT.

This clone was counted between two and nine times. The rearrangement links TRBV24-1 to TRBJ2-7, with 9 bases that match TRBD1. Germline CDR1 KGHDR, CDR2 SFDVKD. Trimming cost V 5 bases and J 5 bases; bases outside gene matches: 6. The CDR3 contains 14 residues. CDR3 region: CATSGTGGTHEQYF. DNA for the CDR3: TGTGCCACCAGTGGAACAGGGGGCACACACGAGCAGTACTTC.

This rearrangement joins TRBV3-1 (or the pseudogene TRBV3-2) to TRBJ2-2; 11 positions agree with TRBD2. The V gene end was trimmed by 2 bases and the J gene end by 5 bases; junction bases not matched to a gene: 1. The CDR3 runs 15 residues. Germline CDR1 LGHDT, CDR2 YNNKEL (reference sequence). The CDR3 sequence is CASSQIAGGTGELFF. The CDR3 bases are TGTGCCAGCAGCCAAATAGCGGGAGGGACCGGGGAGCTGTTTTTT.

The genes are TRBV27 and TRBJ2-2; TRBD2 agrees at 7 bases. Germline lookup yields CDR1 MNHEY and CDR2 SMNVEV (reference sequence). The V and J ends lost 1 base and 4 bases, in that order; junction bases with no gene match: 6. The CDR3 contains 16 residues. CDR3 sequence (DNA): TGTGCCAGCAGTTTATTTCCAGGCGGGGGCACCGGGGAGCTGTTTTTT. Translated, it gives CASSLFPGGGTGELFF.

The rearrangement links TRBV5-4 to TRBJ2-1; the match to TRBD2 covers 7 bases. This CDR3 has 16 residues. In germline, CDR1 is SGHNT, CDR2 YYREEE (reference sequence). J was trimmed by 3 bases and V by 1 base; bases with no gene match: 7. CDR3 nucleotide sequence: TGTGCCAGCAGCTTGCCCCCCGGGGGGAACTACAATGAGCAGTTCTTC. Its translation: CASSLPPGGNYNEQFF.

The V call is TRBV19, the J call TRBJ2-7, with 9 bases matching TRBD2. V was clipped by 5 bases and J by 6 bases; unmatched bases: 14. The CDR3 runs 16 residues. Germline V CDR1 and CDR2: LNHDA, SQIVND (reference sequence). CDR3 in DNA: TGTGCCAGTAGTGTGAGACGGGGACTAGCTTCCCGCGAGCAGTACTTC. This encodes CASSVRRGLASREQYF.

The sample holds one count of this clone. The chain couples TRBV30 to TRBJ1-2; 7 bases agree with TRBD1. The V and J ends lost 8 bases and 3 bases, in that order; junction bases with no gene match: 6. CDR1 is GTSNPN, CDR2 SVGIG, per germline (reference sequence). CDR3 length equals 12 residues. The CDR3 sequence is CAGSTGHYGYTF. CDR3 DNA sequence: TGTGCCGGCTCGACAGGGCACTATGGCTACACCTTC.

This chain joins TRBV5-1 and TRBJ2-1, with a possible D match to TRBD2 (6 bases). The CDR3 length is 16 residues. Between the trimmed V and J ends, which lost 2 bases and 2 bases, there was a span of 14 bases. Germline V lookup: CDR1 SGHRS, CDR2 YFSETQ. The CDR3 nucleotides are TGCGCCAGCAGCTTTTGGGGGGATTCCACCTACAATGAGCAGTTCTTC. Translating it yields CASSFWGDSTYNEQFF.

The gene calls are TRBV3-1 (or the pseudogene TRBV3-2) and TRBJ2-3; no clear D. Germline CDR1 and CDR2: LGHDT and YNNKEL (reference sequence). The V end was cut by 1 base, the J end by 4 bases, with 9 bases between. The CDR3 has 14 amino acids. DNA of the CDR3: TGTGCCAGCAGCCAAGGGCAGCGAGCAGATACGCAGTATTTT. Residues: CASSQGQRADTQYF.

CDR3: CASSPSPRQGFGVLSYEQYF. The CDR3 DNA sequence: TGCGCCAGCAGTCCCTCACCGAGACAGGGGTTCGGGGTCCTTTCCTACGAGCAGTACTTC. This rearrangement joins TRBV23-1 to TRBJ2-7, with 8 bases lining up with TRBD1. TRBV23-1 is recorded as an ORF, its role being uncertain. The CDR3 sequence is 20 residues long. V dropped 4 bases and J dropped 1; count of bases not matched to a gene: 21.

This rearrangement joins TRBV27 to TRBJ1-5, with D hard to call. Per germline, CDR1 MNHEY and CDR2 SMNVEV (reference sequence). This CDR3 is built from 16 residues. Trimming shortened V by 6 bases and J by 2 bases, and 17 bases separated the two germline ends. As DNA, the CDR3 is TGTGCCAGCAGCCGGACTTTTGGCCTGGGCAATCAGCCCCAGCATTTT. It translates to CASSRTFGLGNQPQHF.

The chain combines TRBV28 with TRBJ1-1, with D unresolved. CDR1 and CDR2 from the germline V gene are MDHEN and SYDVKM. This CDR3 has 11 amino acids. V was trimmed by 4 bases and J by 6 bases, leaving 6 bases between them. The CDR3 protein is CASSSPAEAFF. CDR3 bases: TGTGCCAGCAGTTCCCCCGCTGAAGCTTTCTTT.

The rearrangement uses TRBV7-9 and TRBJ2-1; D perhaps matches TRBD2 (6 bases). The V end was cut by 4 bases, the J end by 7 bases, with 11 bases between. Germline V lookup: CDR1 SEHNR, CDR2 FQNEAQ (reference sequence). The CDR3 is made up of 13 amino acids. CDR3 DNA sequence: TGTGCCAGCAGCTCCCTAGCGAGTAATGAGCAGTTCTTC. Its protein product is CASSSLASNEQFF.

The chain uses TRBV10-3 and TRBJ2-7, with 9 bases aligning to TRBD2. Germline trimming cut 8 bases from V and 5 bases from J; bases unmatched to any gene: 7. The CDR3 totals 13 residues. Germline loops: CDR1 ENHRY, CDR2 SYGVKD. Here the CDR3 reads CAIRRTSDHEQYF. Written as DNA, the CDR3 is TGTGCCATCCGAAGGACTAGCGACCACGAGCAGTACTTC.

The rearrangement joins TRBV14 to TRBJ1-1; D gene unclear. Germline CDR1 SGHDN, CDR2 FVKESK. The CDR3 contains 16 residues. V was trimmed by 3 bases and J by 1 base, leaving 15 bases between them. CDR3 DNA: TGTGCCAGCAGCCACCTTGCTTGGTCCAGGAACACTGAAGCTTTCTTT. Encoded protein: CASSHLAWSRNTEAFF.

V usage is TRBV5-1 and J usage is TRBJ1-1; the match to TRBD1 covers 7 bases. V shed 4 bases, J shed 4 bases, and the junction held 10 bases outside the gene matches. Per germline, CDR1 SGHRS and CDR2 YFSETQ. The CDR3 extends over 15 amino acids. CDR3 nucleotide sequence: TGCGCCAGCAGCCCCGACAGGGAGCTAGGCACTGAAGCTTTCTTT. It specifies CASSPDRELGTEAFF.

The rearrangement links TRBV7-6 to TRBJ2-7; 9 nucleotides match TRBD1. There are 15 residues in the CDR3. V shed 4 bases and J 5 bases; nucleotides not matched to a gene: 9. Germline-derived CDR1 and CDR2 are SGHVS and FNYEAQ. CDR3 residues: CASSSPDRGRDEQYF. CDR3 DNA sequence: TGTGCCAGCAGCTCCCCGGACAGGGGTAGGGACGAGCAGTACTTC.

CDR3 sequence reads: CASSALGAAENYGYTF. Here the CDR3 DNA reads TGTGCCAGCTCCGCCTTGGGAGCGGCAGAAAACTATGGCTACACCTTC. This chain connects TRBV18 to TRBJ1-2; D gene ambiguous. The CDR3 runs to 16 residues. CDR1 is KGHSH, CDR2 LQKENI, per germline. V was trimmed by 6 bases and J by 2 bases, leaving 19 bases between them.

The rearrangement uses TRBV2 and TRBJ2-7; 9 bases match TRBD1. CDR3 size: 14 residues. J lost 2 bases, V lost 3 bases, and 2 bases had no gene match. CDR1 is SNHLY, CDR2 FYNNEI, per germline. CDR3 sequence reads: CASSDDRGTYEQYF. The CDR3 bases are TGTGCCAGCAGTGACGACAGGGGGACCTACGAGCAGTACTTC.

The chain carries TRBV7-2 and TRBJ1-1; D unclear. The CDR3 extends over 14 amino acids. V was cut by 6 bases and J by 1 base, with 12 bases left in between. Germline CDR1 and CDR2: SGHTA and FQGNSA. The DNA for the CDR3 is TGTGCCAGCAGACCAGGACGGGAGAACACTGAAGCTTTCTTT. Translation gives CASRPGRENTEAFF.

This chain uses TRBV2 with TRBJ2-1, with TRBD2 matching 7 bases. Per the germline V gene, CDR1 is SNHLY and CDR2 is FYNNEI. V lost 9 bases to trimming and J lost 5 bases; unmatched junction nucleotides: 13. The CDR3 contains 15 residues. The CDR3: CARGGRAGRDNEQFF. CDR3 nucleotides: TGTGCCAGGGGGGGAAGAGCGGGAAGGGACAATGAGCAGTTCTTC.

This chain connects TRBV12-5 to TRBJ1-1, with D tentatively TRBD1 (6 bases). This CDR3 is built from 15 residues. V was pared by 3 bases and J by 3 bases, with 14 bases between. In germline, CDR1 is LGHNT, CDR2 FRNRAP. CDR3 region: CASGFATGTYTEAFF. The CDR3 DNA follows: TGTGCTAGTGGTTTTGCGACAGGAACTTACACTGAAGCTTTCTTT.

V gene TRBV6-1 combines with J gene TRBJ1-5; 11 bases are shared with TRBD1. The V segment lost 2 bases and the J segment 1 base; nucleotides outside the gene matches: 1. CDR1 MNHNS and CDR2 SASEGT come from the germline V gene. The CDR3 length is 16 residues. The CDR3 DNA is TGTGCCAGCAGTGAATGGGACAGGGGGAGCAATCAGCCCCAGCATTTT. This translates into CASSEWDRGSNQPQHF.